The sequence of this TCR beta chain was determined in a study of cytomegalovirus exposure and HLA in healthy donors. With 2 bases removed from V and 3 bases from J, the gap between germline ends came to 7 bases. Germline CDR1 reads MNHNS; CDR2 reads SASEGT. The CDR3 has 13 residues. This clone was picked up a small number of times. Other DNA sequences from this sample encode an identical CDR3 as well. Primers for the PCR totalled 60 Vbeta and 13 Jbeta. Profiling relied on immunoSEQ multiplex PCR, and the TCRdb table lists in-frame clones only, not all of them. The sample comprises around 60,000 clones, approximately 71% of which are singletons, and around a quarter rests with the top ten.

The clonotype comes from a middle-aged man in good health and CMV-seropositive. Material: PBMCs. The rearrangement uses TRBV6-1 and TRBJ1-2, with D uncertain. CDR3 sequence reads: CASSESRDYGYTF. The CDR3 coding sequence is TGTGCCAGCAGTGAATCGAGGGACTATGGCTACACCTTC.